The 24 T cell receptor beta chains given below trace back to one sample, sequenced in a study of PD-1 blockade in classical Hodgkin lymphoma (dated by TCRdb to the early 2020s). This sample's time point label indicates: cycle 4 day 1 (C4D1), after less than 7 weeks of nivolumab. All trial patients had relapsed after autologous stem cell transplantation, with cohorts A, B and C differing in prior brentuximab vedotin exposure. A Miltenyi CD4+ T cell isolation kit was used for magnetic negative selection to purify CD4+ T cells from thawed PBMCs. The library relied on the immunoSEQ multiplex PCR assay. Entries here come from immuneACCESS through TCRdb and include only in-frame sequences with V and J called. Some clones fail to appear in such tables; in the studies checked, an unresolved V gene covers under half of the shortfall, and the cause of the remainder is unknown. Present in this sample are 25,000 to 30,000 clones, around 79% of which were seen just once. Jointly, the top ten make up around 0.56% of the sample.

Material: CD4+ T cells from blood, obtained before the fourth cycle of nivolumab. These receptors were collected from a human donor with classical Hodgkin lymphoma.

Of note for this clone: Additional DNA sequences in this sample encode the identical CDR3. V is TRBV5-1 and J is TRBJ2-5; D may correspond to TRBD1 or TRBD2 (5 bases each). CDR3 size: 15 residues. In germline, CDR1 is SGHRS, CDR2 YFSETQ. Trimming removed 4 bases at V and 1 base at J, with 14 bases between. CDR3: CASSLGQGTQETQYF. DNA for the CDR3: TGCGCCAGCAGCCTAGGACAAGGGACCCAAGAGACCCAGTACTTC.

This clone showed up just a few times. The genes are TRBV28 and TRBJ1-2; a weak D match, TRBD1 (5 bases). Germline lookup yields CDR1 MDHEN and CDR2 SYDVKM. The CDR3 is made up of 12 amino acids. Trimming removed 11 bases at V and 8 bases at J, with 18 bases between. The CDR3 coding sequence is TGTGCCTGGGGGGAAAGGGAGGGAGGCTACACCTTC. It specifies CAWGEREGGYTF.

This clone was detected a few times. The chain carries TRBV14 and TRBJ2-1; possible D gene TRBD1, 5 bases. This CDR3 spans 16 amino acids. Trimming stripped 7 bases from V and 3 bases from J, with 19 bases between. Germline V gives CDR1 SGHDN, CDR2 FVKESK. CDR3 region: CASTQVGRRLYNEQFF. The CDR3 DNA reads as TGTGCCAGCACCCAGGTGGGGCGAAGGCTCTACAATGAGCAGTTCTTC.

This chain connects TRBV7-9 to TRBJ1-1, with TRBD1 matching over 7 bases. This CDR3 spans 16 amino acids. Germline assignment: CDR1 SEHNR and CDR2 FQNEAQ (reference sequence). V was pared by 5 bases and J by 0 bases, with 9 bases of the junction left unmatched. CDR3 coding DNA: TGTGCCAGCAGCCTTTCCCCTACAGGGGTGAACACTGAAGCTTTCTTT. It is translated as CASSLSPTGVNTEAFF.

CDR3 loop: CASSGGTGLGETQYF. The CDR3 nucleotides read TGTGCCAGCAGTGGGGGGACGGGTCTAGGGGAGACCCAGTACTTC. J is TRBJ2-5 and V is TRBV28, with a weak D call TRBD2 (6 bases). Trimming removed 5 bases at V and 5 bases at J, with 18 bases between. Germline loops: CDR1 MDHEN, CDR2 SYDVKM. There are 15 residues in the CDR3.

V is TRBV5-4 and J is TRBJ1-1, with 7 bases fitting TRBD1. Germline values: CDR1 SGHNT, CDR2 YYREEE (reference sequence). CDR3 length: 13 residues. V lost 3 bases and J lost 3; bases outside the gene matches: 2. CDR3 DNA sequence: TGTGCCAGCAGCTCGGGACAGTACACTGAAGCTTTCTTT. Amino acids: CASSSGQYTEAFF. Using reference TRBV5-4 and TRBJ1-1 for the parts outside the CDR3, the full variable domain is ETGVTQSPTHLIKTRGQQVTLRCSSQSGHNTVSWYQQALGQGPQFIFQYYREEENGRGNFPPRFSGLQFPNYSSELNVNALELDDSALYLCASSSGQYTEAFFGQGTRLTVV.

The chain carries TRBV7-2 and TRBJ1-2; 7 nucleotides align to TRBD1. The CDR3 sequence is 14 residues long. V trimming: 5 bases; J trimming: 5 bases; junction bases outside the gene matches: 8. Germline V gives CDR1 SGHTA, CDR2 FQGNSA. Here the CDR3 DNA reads TGTGCCAGCAGCGTCTCCGGGACAGTGTATGGCTACACCTTC. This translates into CASSVSGTVYGYTF.

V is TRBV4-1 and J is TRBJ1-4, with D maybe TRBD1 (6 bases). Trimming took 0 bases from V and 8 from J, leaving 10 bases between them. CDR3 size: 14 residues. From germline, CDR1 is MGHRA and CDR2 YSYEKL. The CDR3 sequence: CASSQDARGEKLFF. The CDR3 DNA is TGCGCCAGCAGCCAAGATGCTAGGGGGGAAAAACTGTTTTTT.

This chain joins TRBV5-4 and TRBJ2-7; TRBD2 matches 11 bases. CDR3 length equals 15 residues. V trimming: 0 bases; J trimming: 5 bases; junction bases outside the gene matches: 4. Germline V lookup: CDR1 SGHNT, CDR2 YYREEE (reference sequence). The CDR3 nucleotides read TGTGCCAGCAGCTTGGATAGCGGGGGGGCCCACGAGCAGTACTTC. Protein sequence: CASSLDSGGAHEQYF.

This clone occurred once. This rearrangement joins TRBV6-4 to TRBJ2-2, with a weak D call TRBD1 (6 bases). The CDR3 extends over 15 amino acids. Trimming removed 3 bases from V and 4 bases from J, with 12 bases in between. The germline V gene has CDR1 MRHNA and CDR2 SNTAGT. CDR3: CASSEVGHPTGELFF. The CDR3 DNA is TGTGCCAGCAGTGAAGTGGGACACCCCACCGGGGAGCTGTTTTTT.

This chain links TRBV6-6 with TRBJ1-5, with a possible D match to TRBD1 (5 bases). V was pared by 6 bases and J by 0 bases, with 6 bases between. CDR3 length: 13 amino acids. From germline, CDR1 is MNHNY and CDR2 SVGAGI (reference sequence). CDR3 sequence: CASRGDSNQPQHF. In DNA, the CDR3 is TGTGCCAGCAGAGGGGATAGCAATCAGCCCCAGCATTTT.

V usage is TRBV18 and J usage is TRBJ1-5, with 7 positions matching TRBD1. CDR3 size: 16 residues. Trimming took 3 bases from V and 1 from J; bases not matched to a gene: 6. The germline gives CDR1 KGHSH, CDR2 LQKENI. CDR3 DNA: TGTGCCAGCTCACCGATCCGGGACAGCAGCAATCAGCCCCAGCATTTT. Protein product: CASSPIRDSSNQPQHF.

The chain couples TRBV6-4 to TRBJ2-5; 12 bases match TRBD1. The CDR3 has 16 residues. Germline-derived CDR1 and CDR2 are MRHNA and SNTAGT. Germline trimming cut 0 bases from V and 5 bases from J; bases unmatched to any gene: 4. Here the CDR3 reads CASSDSGTGGFETQYF. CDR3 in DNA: TGTGCCAGCAGTGACTCTGGGACAGGGGGCTTTGAGACCCAGTACTTC.

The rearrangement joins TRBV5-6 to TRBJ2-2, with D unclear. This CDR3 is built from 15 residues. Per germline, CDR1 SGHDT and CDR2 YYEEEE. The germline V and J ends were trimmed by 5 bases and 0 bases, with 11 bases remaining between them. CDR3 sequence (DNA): TGTGCCAGCAGTCCTAAGGGTCCGAACACCGGGGAGCTGTTTTTT. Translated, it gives CASSPKGPNTGELFF.

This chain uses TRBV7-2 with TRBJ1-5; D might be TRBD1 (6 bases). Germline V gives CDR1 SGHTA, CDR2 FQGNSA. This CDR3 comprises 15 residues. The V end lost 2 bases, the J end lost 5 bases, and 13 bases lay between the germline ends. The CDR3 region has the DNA TGTGCCAGCAGCTTATGGCTAGGGGGTTATCAGCCCCAGCATTTT. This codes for CASSLWLGGYQPQHF.

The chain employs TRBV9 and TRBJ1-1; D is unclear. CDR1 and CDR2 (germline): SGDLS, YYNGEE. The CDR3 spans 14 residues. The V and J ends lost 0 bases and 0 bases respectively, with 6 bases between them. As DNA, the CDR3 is TGTGCCAGCAGCGTAGCAGTGATGAACACTGAAGCTTTCTTT. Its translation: CASSVAVMNTEAFF. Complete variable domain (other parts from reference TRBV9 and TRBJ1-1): DSGVTQTPKHLITATGQRVTLRCSPRSGDLSVYWYQQSLDQGLQFLIQYYNGEERAKGNILERFSAQQFPDLHSELNLSSLELGDSALYFCASSVAVMNTEAFFGQGTRLTVV.

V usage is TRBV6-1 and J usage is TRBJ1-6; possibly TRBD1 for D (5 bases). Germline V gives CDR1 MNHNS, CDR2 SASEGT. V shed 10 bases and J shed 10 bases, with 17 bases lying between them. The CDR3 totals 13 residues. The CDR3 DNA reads TGTGCCACCCTGGCCCGGGACTCCTCACCCCTCCACTTT. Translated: CATLARDSSPLHF.

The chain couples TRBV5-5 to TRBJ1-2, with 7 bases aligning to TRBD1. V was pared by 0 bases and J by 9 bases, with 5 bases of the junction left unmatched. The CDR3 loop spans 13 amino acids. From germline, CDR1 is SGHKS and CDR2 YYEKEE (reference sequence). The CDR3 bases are TGTGCCAGCAGCTTGGCGGGACAGAATCGCTACACCTTC. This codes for CASSLAGQNRYTF.

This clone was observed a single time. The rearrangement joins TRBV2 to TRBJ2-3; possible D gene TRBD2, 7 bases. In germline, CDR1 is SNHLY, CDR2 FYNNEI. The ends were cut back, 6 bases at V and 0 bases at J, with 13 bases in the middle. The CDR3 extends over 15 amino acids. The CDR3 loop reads CASSGEGVSTDTQYF. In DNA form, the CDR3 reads TGTGCCAGCAGCGGGGAGGGGGTAAGCACAGATACGCAGTATTTT.

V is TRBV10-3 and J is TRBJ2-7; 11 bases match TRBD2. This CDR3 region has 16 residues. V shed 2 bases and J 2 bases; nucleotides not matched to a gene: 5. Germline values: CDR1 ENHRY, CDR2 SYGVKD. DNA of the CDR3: TGTGCCATCAGTGAGCCCTTAGCGGGAGGGCCCTACGAGCAGTACTTC. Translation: CAISEPLAGGPYEQYF.

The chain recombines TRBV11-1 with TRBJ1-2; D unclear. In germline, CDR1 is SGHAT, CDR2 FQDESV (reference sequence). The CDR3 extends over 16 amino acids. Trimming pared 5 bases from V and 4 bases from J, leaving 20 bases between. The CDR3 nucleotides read TGTGCCAGCAGCCTACCAAGAGGAGGGAGACCCTATGGCTACACCTTC. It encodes CASSLPRGGRPYGYTF.

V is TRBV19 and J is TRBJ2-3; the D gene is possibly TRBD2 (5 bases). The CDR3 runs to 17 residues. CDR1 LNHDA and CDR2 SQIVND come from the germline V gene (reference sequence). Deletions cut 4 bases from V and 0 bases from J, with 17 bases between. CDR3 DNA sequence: TGTGCCAGTAGTAGGGTCCACGGACTTACTAGCACAGATACGCAGTATTTT. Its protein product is CASSRVHGLTSTDTQYF.

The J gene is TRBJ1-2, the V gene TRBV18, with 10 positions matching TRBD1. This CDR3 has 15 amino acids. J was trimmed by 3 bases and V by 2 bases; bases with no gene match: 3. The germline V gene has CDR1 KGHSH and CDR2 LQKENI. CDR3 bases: TGTGCCAGCTCACCAGGGACAGGGGAAGACTATGGCTACACCTTC. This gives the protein CASSPGTGEDYGYTF. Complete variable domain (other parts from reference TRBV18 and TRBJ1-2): NAGVMQNPRHLVRRRGQEARLRCSPMKGHSHVYWYRQLPEEGLKFMVYLQKENIIDESGMPKERFSAEFPKEGPSILRIQQVVRGDSAAYFCASSPGTGEDYGYTFGSGTRLTVV.

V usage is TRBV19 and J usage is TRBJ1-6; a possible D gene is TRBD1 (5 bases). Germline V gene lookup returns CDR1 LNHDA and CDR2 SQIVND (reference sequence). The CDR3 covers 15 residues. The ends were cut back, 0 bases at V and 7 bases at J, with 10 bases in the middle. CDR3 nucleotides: TGTGCCAGTAGTATAGAAGGGGACCTAAATTCACCCCTCCACTTT. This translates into CASSIEGDLNSPLHF.